One and the same sample provided the 15 T cell receptor beta chains below, sequenced in a study of blood T cell repertoires in COVID-19. Profiled with immunoSEQ multiplex PCR; TCRdb holds only in-frame clones, not every one. The data contain over 250,000 clones, around 82% of them seen just once; the ten biggest clones take up roughly 10%. Sequenced input: peripheral blood. The receptors originated from a woman between 50 and 59 years old who had recovered from COVID-19.

This sequence joins TRBV7-2 and TRBJ2-1; 7 nucleotides line up with TRBD2. J was trimmed by 0 bases and V by 6 bases; bases with no gene match: 5. Germline CDR1 is SGHTA and CDR2 is FQGNSA. CDR3 size: 15 residues. The CDR3 loop is CASRGRGSSYNEQFF. The CDR3, as DNA: TGTGCCAGCAGGGGGCGGGGGAGCTCCTACAATGAGCAGTTCTTC.

The chain uses TRBV7-3 and TRBJ2-2; D may be TRBD2 (5 bases). V lost 3 bases and J lost 2, with 7 bases in between. CDR1 SGHTA and CDR2 FQGTGA come from the germline V gene. The CDR3 contains 14 residues. CDR3 sequence reads: CASSFGKNTGELFF. CDR3 bases: TGTGCCAGCAGCTTCGGGAAAAACACCGGGGAGCTGTTTTTT.

A single count supports this clone. The chain combines TRBV6-2 or TRBV6-3 with TRBJ2-3; 8 bases match TRBD1. Germline CDR1 and CDR2: MNHEY and SVGEGT. V lost 4 bases, J lost 1 base, and 4 bases stayed unmatched. This CDR3 has 15 amino acids. CDR3 in DNA: TGTGCCAGCAGTTCCTCGGGACAGGGCACAGATACGCAGTATTTT. Protein product: CASSSSGQGTDTQYF.

With regard to this clone: An end of the junction does not agree with germline; a read error may underlie this. The chain links TRBV5-5 to TRBJ2-7; unclear D gene. Germline V gene lookup returns CDR1 SGHKS and CDR2 YYEKEE (reference sequence). This CDR3 contains 12 residues. The CDR3 sequence is CASSLASFEQYF. CDR3 DNA: TGTGCCAGCAGCTTGGCTTCCTTCGAGCAGTACTTC.

The chain carries TRBV14 and TRBJ2-5, with 8 nucleotides matching TRBD1. Germline V gives CDR1 SGHDN, CDR2 FVKESK. J gave up 5 bases and V 4 bases, and 6 bases lay outside the gene matches. This CDR3 comprises 14 residues. DNA for the CDR3: TGTGCCAGCAGCCCGGGACAGGTGGAGGAGACCCAGTACTTC. Amino acids: CASSPGQVEETQYF.

The chain joins TRBV4-2 to TRBJ2-1; TRBD2 matches at 8 bases. With V trimmed by 1 base and J by 7 bases, 18 bases remained unmatched. CDR3 length: 19 amino acids. The germline gives CDR1 LGHNA, CDR2 YNFKEQ. In nucleotides, the CDR3 is TGTGCCAGCAGCCAAGGTTCGAGTTGGAGCGGGGGTTCGGGAAATGAGCAGTTCTTC. Translation gives CASSQGSSWSGGSGNEQFF.

Worth noting for this clone: Additional DNA sequences in this sample encode the identical CDR3. The chain couples TRBV12-3 or TRBV12-4 to TRBJ2-3; no reliable D call. This CDR3 comprises 11 residues. Trimming stripped 4 bases from V and 5 bases from J, with 4 bases between. The CDR3, as DNA: TGTGCCAGCAGTTCGGGAGATACGCAGTATTTT. This codes for CASSSGDTQYF.

This sequence joins TRBV7-9 and TRBJ1-2; 8 bases match TRBD1. Germline V gene lookup returns CDR1 SEHNR and CDR2 FQNEAQ (reference sequence). This CDR3 comprises 15 residues. V was clipped by 1 base and J by 2 bases; unmatched bases: 3. CDR3 DNA: TGTGCCAGCAGCTTAGGACAGGGGTGGAACTATGGCTACACCTTC. It specifies CASSLGQGWNYGYTF. Based on the CDR3 plus reference TRBV7-9 and TRBJ1-2, the full variable domain is DTGVSQNPRHKITKRGQNVTFRCDPISEHNRLYWYRQTLGQGPEFLTYFQNEAQLEKSRLLSDRFSAERPKGSFSTLEIQRTEQGDSAMYLCASSLGQGWNYGYTFGSGTRLTVV.

The V gene is TRBV7-8, the J gene TRBJ1-2; possibly TRBD1 for D (5 bases). V shed 5 bases and J shed 6 bases, with 13 bases lying between them. The CDR3 totals 13 residues. Germline assignment: CDR1 SGHVS and CDR2 FQNEAQ. Here the CDR3 reads CASSGGISHGYTF. The CDR3, as DNA: TGTGCCAGCAGCGGGGGGATTTCCCATGGCTACACCTTC.

This chain uses TRBV7-2 with TRBJ2-2; no firm D call. V gave up 4 bases and J gave up 6 bases, with 9 bases separating them. Germline lookup yields CDR1 SGHTA and CDR2 FQGNSA. The CDR3 covers 13 residues. The CDR3 loop reads CASSSTISGELFF. The CDR3 region has the DNA TGTGCCAGCAGCTCCACAATATCCGGGGAGCTGTTTTTT.

The table lists this clone with a few counts. The V call is TRBV7-8, the J call TRBJ2-5; 8 bases line up with TRBD2. V gave up 1 base and J gave up 2 bases; unmatched junction bases: 3. The CDR3 spans 15 residues. CDR1 and CDR2 (germline): SGHVS, FQNEAQ. The CDR3 DNA is TGTGCCAGCAGCTTAGGGGTAGCGGGGCAAGAGACCCAGTACTTC. Protein sequence: CASSLGVAGQETQYF.

The genes are TRBV19 and TRBJ1-5; 7 bases line up with TRBD1. The ends lost 0 bases at V and 6 bases at J; junction bases unmatched: 14. Germline V CDR1 and CDR2: LNHDA, SQIVND (reference sequence). This CDR3 region has 18 residues. The CDR3 bases are TGTGCCAGTAGTATAGACCCGGTGGTGGACAGGTTAGGTCAGCCCCAGCATTTT. Translated, it gives CASSIDPVVDRLGQPQHF.

This clone was detected only a few times. The chain recombines TRBV6-2 or TRBV6-3 with TRBJ1-2; 9 bases are shared with TRBD1. Germline CDR1 is MNHEY and CDR2 is SVGEGT. Trimming removed 7 bases from V and 4 bases from J; junction bases left unmatched: 7. CDR3 size: 14 residues. This CDR3 reads CASNPPTGGYGYTF. The CDR3 DNA reads TGTGCCAGCAACCCACCGACAGGGGGCTATGGCTACACCTTC.

The chain has TRBV4-3 and TRBJ2-6; weak D call: TRBD2 (6 bases). The CDR3 contains 16 residues. Between the trimmed V and J ends, which lost 0 bases and 2 bases, there was a span of 8 bases. The germline V gene has CDR1 LGHNA and CDR2 YSLEER. CDR3 bases: TGCGCCAGCAGCCAAGAAAGGGAGGCTGGGGCCAACGTCCTGACTTTC. Protein sequence: CASSQEREAGANVLTF.

The chain uses TRBV7-9 and TRBJ1-1, with TRBD1 as a possible D gene (6 bases). Trimming removed 5 bases from V and 1 base from J, with 11 bases in between. CDR1 SEHNR and CDR2 FQNEAQ come from the germline V gene (reference sequence). This CDR3 is built from 14 residues. CDR3 in amino acids: CASSAGQTNTEAFF. For the CDR3, the DNA is TGTGCCAGCAGCGCCGGACAGACGAACACTGAAGCTTTCTTT.